A selection of T cell receptor beta chains follows, all from one sample in a study of follicular helper T cells after annual influenza vaccination. Repertoires were generated with immunoSEQ multiplex PCR, while TCRdb's copy carries only in-frame clones and drops some. The sample contains over 8,500 clones, around four fifths of which appear only once. The sequenced sample was CXCR5- memory CD4+ T cells sorted from blood, obtained 6 weeks after influenza vaccination. The source is an adult who received the influenza vaccine. Both conserved end residues are part of each CDR3. D genes are given only for firm matches. Clone size is not always given. Where it is, it says once, few, many or a class for expanded clones.

TRBJ1-4 | TRBV28 | TRBD1 | once | CASRLTSGTGDEKLFF | TGTGCCAGCAGGCTCACCTCCGGGACAGGGGACGAAAAACTGTTTTTT
TRBJ2-5 | TRBV7-8 | - | - | CASSLAQETQYF | TGTGCCAGCAGCTTGGCCCAAGAGACCCAGTACTTC
TRBJ2-7 | TRBV7-2 | - | - | CASSLGTKAYEQYF | TGTGCCAGCAGCTTAGGGACAAAGGCCTACGAGCAGTACTTC
TRBJ2-3 | TRBV7-2 | - | - | CASSFPSGGTVDTQYF | TGTGCCAGCAGTTTCCCCTCCGGCGGGACGGTCGATACGCAGTATTTT
TRBJ2-7 | TRBV5-6 | TRBD2 | - | CASSGTGGAGGHYEQYF | TGTGCCAGCAGCGGGACCGGGGGAGCGGGAGGGCACTACGAGCAGTACTTC
TRBJ1-1 | TRBV7-9 | TRBD1 | few | CASSSYRGLSEAFF | TGTGCCAGCAGCTCCTACAGGGGCCTCTCAGAAGCTTTCTTT
TRBJ2-2 | TRBV11-2 | - | few | CASSSRTASGGELFF | TGTGCCAGCAGCAGCCGGACGGCATCGGGCGGGGAGCTGTTTTTT
TRBJ2-7 | TRBV9 | - | - | CASSRDTWDYEQYF | TGTGCCAGCAGCCGCGATACTTGGGACTACGAGCAGTACTTC
TRBJ2-3 | TRBV7-3 | TRBD2 | - | CASSQGERGPRHTQYF | TGTGCCAGCAGCCAAGGAGAGCGGGGCCCACGTCATACGCAGTATTTT
TRBJ2-2 | TRBV5-1 | TRBD1 | - | CASSWDRGNTGELFF | TGCGCCAGCAGTTGGGACAGGGGAAACACCGGGGAGCTGTTTTTT
TRBJ2-7 | TRBV19 | - | - | CASSIKQGYEQYF | TGTGCCAGTAGTATCAAACAGGGTTACGAGCAGTACTTC